One sample yielded the 16 T cell receptor beta chains listed below, sequenced in a study of blood T cells in healthy people across ages. PCR was performed a second time for roughly 6 to 12 cycles using a sample-barcoded 5' primer and a J-beta primer mix. Via MiXCR, TCRdb re-called the 5' RACE reads, giving one row per CDR3 protein. The table includes more than 650,000 distinct CDR3 sequences, 53% detected once. Material for sequencing was blood. These receptors were collected from an elderly man in good health.

The chain combines TRBV20-1 with TRBJ2-1, with 9 bases identical to TRBD2. The V segment lost 5 bases and the J segment 2 bases; nucleotides outside the gene matches: 7. The CDR3 contains 15 residues. Looked up from germline, CDR1 is DFQATT and CDR2 is SNEGSKA (reference sequence). The CDR3 coding sequence is TGCAGTGCTGAAAGACTAGCGGCCACCTACAATGAGCAGTTCTTC. As protein: CSAERLAATYNEQFF.

The sample holds a few counts of this clonotype. In nucleotides, the CDR3 is TGTGCCAGCAGCCCTGGACAGGGAAGTGAAAAACTGTTTTTT. Translation: CASSPGQGSEKLFF. The chain recombines TRBV9 with TRBJ1-4; 8 nucleotides line up with TRBD1. CDR3 length: 14 amino acids. Per the germline V gene, CDR1 is SGDLS and CDR2 is YYNGEE. The V gene end was trimmed by 4 bases and the J gene end by 7 bases; junction bases not matched to a gene: 6. The whole variable domain, remainder taken from reference TRBV9 and TRBJ1-4, is DSGVTQTPKHLITATGQRVTLRCSPRSGDLSVYWYQQSLDQGLQFLIQYYNGEERAKGNILERFSAQQFPDLHSELNLSSLELGDSALYFCASSPGQGSEKLFFGSGTQLSVL.

The chain is built from TRBV7-9 and TRBJ2-2; D not resolved. The germline V gene encodes CDR1 SEHNR and CDR2 FQNEAQ (reference sequence). The length of the CDR3 is 12 residues. V lost 1 base and J lost 6, with 3 bases in between. This chain's CDR3 is CASSLGPGELFF. The CDR3 nucleotides are TGTGCCAGCAGCTTAGGTCCCGGGGAGCTGTTTTTT.

The chain combines TRBV20-1 with TRBJ2-2, with 8 bases that match TRBD1. Trimming at V came to 2 bases and at J to 2 bases, leaving 7 bases not matched to a gene. This CDR3 has 16 residues. Germline loops: CDR1 DFQATT, CDR2 SNEGSKA (reference sequence). The CDR3 loop is CSARPRQGSNTGELFF. The DNA of the CDR3 is TGCAGTGCTAGACCTCGACAGGGGAGTAACACCGGGGAGCTGTTTTTT.

The rearrangement joins TRBV20-1 to TRBJ2-5, with TRBD1 as a possible D gene (5 bases). The J call could be wrong; TRBJ2-7 is a better fit for the DNA end. Germline lookup yields CDR1 DFQATT and CDR2 SNEGSKA (reference sequence). CDR3 size: 12 residues. CDR3 sequence (DNA): TGCAGTGCCAATACCCAGGGCTACGAGCAGTACTTC. It encodes CSANTQGYEQYF.

V usage is TRBV6-2 or TRBV6-3 and J usage is TRBJ2-3; D might be TRBD1 or TRBD2, each matching 5 bases. The germline CDR1 and CDR2 sequences are MNHEY and SVGEGT. The CDR3 is 17 residues long. Trimming shortened V by 7 bases and J by 2 bases, and 22 bases separated the two germline ends. CDR3 bases: TGTGCCAGCATTCCCCGAAGTCGGGGCGAACTCACAGATACGCAGTATTTT. Amino acids: CASIPRSRGELTDTQYF.

This clonotype was found a few times. The rearrangement joins TRBV7-6 to TRBJ2-7, with 7 bases that match TRBD2. The V gene end was trimmed by 3 bases and the J gene end by 4 bases; junction bases not matched to a gene: 6. Germline-derived CDR1 and CDR2 are SGHVS and FNYEAQ. This CDR3 is 14 amino acids long. Here the CDR3 reads CASSFLAVGYEQYF. The CDR3, as DNA: TGTGCCAGCAGCTTTCTAGCGGTAGGTTACGAGCAGTACTTC.

This chain connects TRBV21-1 to TRBJ2-5; no check of the table's D call, TRBD2, against the DNA was made. TRBV21-1 is a recognized pseudogene. The CDR3 length is 17 residues. The CDR3 sequence: CASSWPQIARGGETQYF. CDR3 nucleotides: TGTGCCAGCAGCTGGCCCCAAATCGCGCGGGGGGGAGAGACCCAGTACTTC.

This rearrangement joins TRBV29-1 to TRBJ1-1; D is unresolved. The germline V gene has CDR1 SQVTM and CDR2 ANQGSEA. The CDR3 totals 14 residues. V was shortened by 5 bases and J by 1 base, with 14 bases between the two germline ends. CDR3 sequence (DNA): TGCAGCGTTCCCTCTCGTGGAGGGAACACTGAAGCTTTCTTT. It is translated as CSVPSRGGNTEAFF.

This chain uses TRBV20-1 with TRBJ2-1; perhaps TRBD2 as D (7 bases). The V gene lost 5 bases and the J gene lost 7 bases, with 30 bases spanning the gap. This CDR3 is 18 amino acids long. The germline CDR1 and CDR2 sequences are DFQATT and SNEGSKA (reference sequence). The CDR3 sequence: CSAPRPSGEGGELNEQFF. As DNA, the CDR3 is TGCAGTGCTCCTCGGCCTAGCGGCGAAGGGGGGGAGCTGAATGAGCAGTTCTTC.

In its sample, this clonotype was seen a few times. This chain connects TRBV29-1 to TRBJ2-1; tentatively, D is TRBD1 (5 bases). V dropped 2 bases and J dropped 6 bases, with 17 bases sitting between them. This CDR3 contains 15 residues. CDR1 is SQVTM and CDR2 is ANQGSEA in the germline V gene. The CDR3 spells CSVERGSVLGNEQFF. CDR3 sequence (DNA): TGCAGCGTTGAAAGGGGCTCGGTATTGGGCAATGAGCAGTTCTTC.

The rearrangement uses TRBV27 and TRBJ2-1; 10 bases map to TRBD2. The germline gives CDR1 MNHEY, CDR2 SMNVEV (reference sequence). The CDR3 totals 16 residues. V trimming: 5 bases; J trimming: 4 bases; junction bases outside the gene matches: 8. CDR3 residues: CASSPRAGGVYNEQFF. The DNA for the CDR3 is TGTGCCAGCAGTCCGAGAGCGGGAGGGGTGTACAATGAGCAGTTCTTC.

The rearrangement links TRBV20-1 to TRBJ2-6; D is uncertain. The V and J ends lost 4 bases and 1 base respectively, with 5 bases between them. This CDR3 spans 13 amino acids. Per germline, CDR1 DFQATT and CDR2 SNEGSKA (reference sequence). The CDR3 sequence: CSAKASGANVLTF. The CDR3 DNA sequence: TGCAGTGCTAAGGCATCTGGGGCCAACGTCCTGACTTTC.

This chain uses TRBV5-6 with TRBJ1-3; D is uncertain. Trimming stripped 3 bases from V and 4 bases from J, with 17 bases between. From germline, CDR1 is SGHDT and CDR2 YYEEEE. The CDR3 sequence is 16 residues long. The CDR3 nucleotides are TGTGCCAGCAGCTCAAAGGAAAGACCCAGGGGAAACACCATATATTTT. Protein product: CASSSKERPRGNTIYF.

V is TRBV7-2 and J is TRBJ2-4; TRBD1 agrees at 10 bases. The end of the DNA aligns better with TRBJ2-7, so the J call may be wrong. Germline values: CDR1 SGHTA, CDR2 FQGNSA. The CDR3 is made up of 15 amino acids. The CDR3 sequence: CASSLRQGAVNEQYF. The CDR3 DNA is TGTGCCAGCAGCTTACGACAGGGGGCCGTAAACGAGCAGTACTTC.

This clonotype was observed a handful of times. This chain uses TRBV20-1 with TRBJ2-5; 8 nucleotides agree with TRBD2. The CDR3 spans 14 residues. Trimming took 5 bases from V and 2 from J; bases not matched to a gene: 7. Germline CDR1 and CDR2: DFQATT and SNEGSKA (reference sequence). Written as DNA, the CDR3 is TGCAGTGCTCTCTCGGCTAGCGGGCAAGAGACCCAGTACTTC. Its translation: CSALSASGQETQYF.